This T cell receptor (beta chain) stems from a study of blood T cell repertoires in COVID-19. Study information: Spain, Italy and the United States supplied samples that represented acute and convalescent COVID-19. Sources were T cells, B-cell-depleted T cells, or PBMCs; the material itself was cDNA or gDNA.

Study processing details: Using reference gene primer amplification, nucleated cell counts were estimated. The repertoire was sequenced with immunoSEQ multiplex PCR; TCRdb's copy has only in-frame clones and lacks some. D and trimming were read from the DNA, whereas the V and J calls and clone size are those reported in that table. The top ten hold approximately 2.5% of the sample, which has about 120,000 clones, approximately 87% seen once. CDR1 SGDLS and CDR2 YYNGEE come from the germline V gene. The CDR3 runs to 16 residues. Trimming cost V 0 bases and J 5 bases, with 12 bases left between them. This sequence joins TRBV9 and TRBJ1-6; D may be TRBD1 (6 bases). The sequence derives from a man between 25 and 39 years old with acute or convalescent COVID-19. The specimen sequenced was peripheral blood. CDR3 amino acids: CASSVAWDNNNSPLHF. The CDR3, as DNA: TGTGCCAGCAGCGTAGCTTGGGACAATAATAATTCACCCCTCCACTTT.